A single sample is the source of the 21 T cell receptor beta chains below, sequenced in a study of Ad26.COV2.S vaccination and SARS-CoV-2 variants. The treatment is: 15 to 20 received Ad26.COV2.S at low or high dose, single or two shots; about 5 received placebo; per-sample allocation not given. Sampling was performed 63 days after the first vaccine or placebo injection. Some clones are missing from TCRdb's copy, which holds only in-frame ones; the method was immunoSEQ multiplex PCR. The table includes about 400,000 clones, about 83% detected once. The specimen was peripheral blood, collected in a trial of Ad26.COV2.S vaccine versus placebo. These receptors originate from a person between 18 and 60 years old who received the Ad26.COV2.S COVID-19 vaccine or a placebo.

The chain links TRBV15 to TRBJ1-4, with a possible D match to TRBD1 (5 bases). V lost 6 bases and J lost 8, with 13 bases in between. The CDR3 is 13 amino acids. The germline V gene encodes CDR1 LNHNV and CDR2 YYDKDF (reference sequence). The CDR3: CATSRDQGEKLFF. The CDR3 nucleotides are TGTGCCACCAGTCGGGACCAAGGCGAAAAACTGTTTTTT.

The V call is TRBV29-1, the J call TRBJ2-2, with D perhaps being TRBD1 or TRBD2 (5 bases each). V was clipped by 5 bases and J by 0 bases, with 10 bases between them. The germline gives CDR1 SQVTM, CDR2 ANQGSEA. This CDR3 has 14 residues. The CDR3 here is CSVMGTTNTGELFF. CDR3 nucleotides: TGCAGCGTTATGGGGACGACGAACACCGGGGAGCTGTTTTTT.

The chain has TRBV7-9 and TRBJ2-1, with 15 bases aligning to TRBD2. After removal of 4 bases from V and 6 bases from J, the junction contained 4 bases not matched to a gene. Germline assignment: CDR1 SEHNR and CDR2 FQNEAQ (reference sequence). The CDR3 is 16 residues long. The CDR3 DNA reads TGTGCCAGCAGCTCCGGACTAGCGGGAGGGCCCAATGAGCAGTTCTTC. Encoded protein: CASSSGLAGGPNEQFF.

CDR3: CASSSSAGGEKLFF. The CDR3, as DNA: TGCGCCAGCAGCTCCTCAGCCGGGGGCGAAAAACTGTTTTTT. V usage is TRBV5-1 and J usage is TRBJ1-4, with TRBD1 as a possible D gene (6 bases). This CDR3 region has 14 residues. CDR1 and CDR2 from the germline V gene are SGHRS and YFSETQ. V gave up 3 bases and J gave up 8 bases, with 14 bases separating them.

The count of this clone is one. This chain links TRBV19 with TRBJ2-5; 9 nucleotides line up with TRBD1. The CDR3 extends over 14 amino acids. Germline values: CDR1 LNHDA, CDR2 SQIVND (reference sequence). After removal of 5 bases from V and 5 bases from J, the junction contained 6 bases not matched to a gene. This CDR3 reads CASSVQGAGETQYF. CDR3 nucleotide sequence: TGTGCCAGTAGTGTACAGGGGGCGGGGGAGACCCAGTACTTC.

This chain connects TRBV15 to TRBJ2-3; no clear D. Trimming took off 0 bases at V and 3 bases at J, with 10 bases between the two ends. The CDR3 totals 15 residues. CDR1 and CDR2 (germline): LNHNV, YYDKDF (reference sequence). The CDR3 bases are TGTGCCACCAGCAGAGAAAGGACGAGGACAGATACGCAGTATTTT. Its translation: CATSRERTRTDTQYF.

The chain joins TRBV3-1 (or the pseudogene TRBV3-2) to TRBJ2-3; D may be TRBD1 (5 bases). Trimming removed 4 bases at V and 3 bases at J, with 11 bases between. Looked up from germline, CDR1 is LGHDT and CDR2 is YNNKEL (reference sequence). CDR3 length: 14 residues. This CDR3 is CASSRTGSTDTQYF. CDR3 sequence (DNA): TGTGCCAGCAGCCGCACAGGCTCTACAGATACGCAGTATTTT.

J is TRBJ1-3 and V is TRBV6-5; possibly TRBD1 for D (5 bases). The length of the CDR3 is 13 residues. The germline V gene encodes CDR1 MNHEY and CDR2 SVGAGI. Trimming took 6 bases from V and 4 from J, leaving 10 bases between them. DNA for the CDR3: TGTGCCAGCAGCCAGGGCTGGGGAAACACCATATATTTT. Protein product: CASSQGWGNTIYF.

CDR3 amino acids: CASSHINGGSGGYTF. The DNA of the CDR3 is TGTGCCAGCAGCCACATCAACGGGGGAAGTGGTGGCTACACCTTC. The chain links TRBV7-2 to TRBJ1-2; D possibly corresponds to TRBD1 (5 bases). CDR1 SGHTA and CDR2 FQGNSA come from the germline V gene. This CDR3 contains 15 residues. The V and J ends lost 5 bases and 7 bases respectively, with 20 bases between them.

This clone has just one count. The DNA of the CDR3 is TGTGCCTGGAGTGTGGGGGAAAAACTGTTTTTT. Translation gives CAWSVGEKLFF. The V call is TRBV30, the J call TRBJ1-4; D gene unclear. Germline V gene lookup returns CDR1 GTSNPN and CDR2 SVGIG (reference sequence). The CDR3 covers 11 residues. V lost 0 bases and J lost 8, with 4 bases in between.

The chain carries TRBV7-9 and TRBJ1-2, with 7 bases fitting TRBD1. Per the germline V gene, CDR1 is SEHNR and CDR2 is FQNEAQ (reference sequence). Germline trimming cut 3 bases from V and 6 bases from J; bases unmatched to any gene: 4. This CDR3 has 13 amino acids. The CDR3 bases are TGTGCCAGCAGCTTTGGACAGGTGAATGGCTACACCTTC. Translation: CASSFGQVNGYTF. Full variable domain (missing parts from reference TRBV7-9 and TRBJ1-2): DTGVSQNPRHKITKRGQNVTFRCDPISEHNRLYWYRQTLGQGPEFLTYFQNEAQLEKSRLLSDRFSAERPKGSFSTLEIQRTEQGDSAMYLCASSFGQVNGYTFGSGTRLTVV.

The chain couples TRBV3-1 (or the pseudogene TRBV3-2) to TRBJ1-3; TRBD1 aligns across 8 bases. Looked up from germline, CDR1 is LGHDT and CDR2 is YNNKEL (reference sequence). The CDR3 is 14 amino acids. The trim removed 6 bases at V and 4 bases at J, leaving 5 bases unmatched. CDR3 amino acids: CASSLDRVGNTIYF. The DNA of the CDR3 is TGTGCCAGCAGTCTGGACAGGGTAGGAAACACCATATATTTT.

V and J are TRBV11-1 and TRBJ1-2, with D possibly being TRBD1 (5 bases). Germline V gene sequence: CDR1 SGHAT, CDR2 FQDESV (reference sequence). This CDR3 contains 14 residues. V gave up 5 bases and J gave up 4 bases, with 14 bases separating them. DNA of the CDR3: TGTGCCAGCAGCCCAAGGGACGGAGGCTATGGCTACACCTTC. This sequence encodes CASSPRDGGYGYTF. Combining the CDR3 with reference TRBV11-1 and TRBJ1-2 gives the whole variable domain EAEVAQSPRYKITEKSQAVAFWCDPISGHATLYWYRQILGQGPELLVQFQDESVVDDSQLPKDRFSAERLKGVDSTLKIQPAELGDSAMYLCASSPRDGGYGYTFGSGTRLTVV.

CDR3 DNA sequence: TGTGCCAGCCGGCAGGCCTCTAACTATGGCTACACCTTC. It is translated as CASRQASNYGYTF. The chain joins TRBV2 to TRBJ1-2; D gene unclear. This CDR3 has 13 residues. V shed 8 bases and J shed 0 bases, with 10 bases lying between them. The germline gives CDR1 SNHLY, CDR2 FYNNEI.

This chain joins TRBV5-1 and TRBJ2-5; 9 bases match TRBD2. In germline, CDR1 is SGHRS, CDR2 YFSETQ. The length of the CDR3 is 17 residues. The V gene end was trimmed by 6 bases and the J gene end by 5 bases; junction bases not matched to a gene: 17. CDR3 in DNA: TGCGCCAGCACCCCGGCGGCTAGCGGGAAGGTTGGGGAGACCCAGTACTTC. It translates to CASTPAASGKVGETQYF.

This clone was seen only once. The chain has TRBV24-1 and TRBJ1-2; D unresolved. The germline V and J ends were trimmed by 4 bases and 4 bases, with 6 bases remaining between them. CDR1 and CDR2 from the germline V gene are KGHDR and SFDVKD. This CDR3 has 12 amino acids. The CDR3 nucleotides are TGTGCCACCAGTGACCAGTCCTATGGCTACACCTTC. Residues: CATSDQSYGYTF.

The V and J genes are TRBV11-3 and TRBJ1-2; 9 positions match TRBD1. Per the germline V gene, CDR1 is SGHNT and CDR2 is YENEEA. Trimming took 5 bases from V and 8 from J; bases not matched to a gene: 3. The CDR3 covers 12 residues. The CDR3 loop reads CASSRDRVGYTF. CDR3 coding DNA: TGTGCCAGCAGCCGGGACAGGGTCGGCTACACCTTC.

The rearrangement links TRBV11-2 to TRBJ2-2, with 14 bases identical to TRBD2. V lost 7 bases, J lost 3 bases, and 13 bases stayed unmatched. Germline lookup yields CDR1 SGHAT and CDR2 FQNNGV. This CDR3 is 19 amino acids long. The CDR3 is CASTQGGLAGVVDTGELFF. For the CDR3, the DNA is TGTGCCAGCACCCAGGGGGGACTAGCGGGAGTAGTGGACACCGGGGAGCTGTTTTTT.

The chain has TRBV5-5 and TRBJ2-2; D perhaps matches TRBD2 (6 bases). This CDR3 contains 15 residues. Germline V lookup: CDR1 SGHKS, CDR2 YYEKEE (reference sequence). The V and J ends lost 5 bases and 5 bases respectively, with 16 bases between them. CDR3 region: CASSRLTRSTGELFF. As DNA, the CDR3 is TGTGCCAGCAGTAGACTGACTAGGAGTACCGGGGAGCTGTTTTTT.

There are a few counts of this clone. This chain links TRBV6-1 with TRBJ1-4; a weak D match, TRBD1 (5 bases). The ends were cut back, 2 bases at V and 8 bases at J, with 15 bases in the middle. This CDR3 is built from 15 residues. Germline V gives CDR1 MNHNS, CDR2 SASEGT. The CDR3 sequence: CASSESSQGREKLFF. The DNA of the CDR3 is TGTGCCAGCAGTGAATCGAGTCAGGGTAGAGAAAAACTGTTTTTT.

J is TRBJ2-7 and V is TRBV7-6; no reliable D call. Trimming shortened V by 1 base and J by 3 bases, and 10 bases separated the two germline ends. The CDR3 covers 14 residues. Germline V lookup: CDR1 SGHVS, CDR2 FNYEAQ. CDR3 coding DNA: TGTGCCAGCAGCTTAGAGGCCGGTAGCTACGAGCAGTACTTC. Its translation is CASSLEAGSYEQYF.